The rows below give T cell receptor beta chains drawn from one sample of a study of blood T cell repertoires in COVID-19. TCRdb keeps only in-frame clones here, not all; method: immunoSEQ multiplex PCR. The sample carries 45,000 to 70,000 clones, 87% recorded once. Input material: peripheral blood. These receptors came from a woman of 80 years or more with COVID-19, enrolled during active disease. Each CDR3 is given with its conserved first and last residue. Each record gives: D gene, V gene, J gene, CDR3 protein. D genes are given only for firm matches.

D gene: -
V gene: TRBV21-1
J gene: TRBJ2-7
CDR3 protein: CASPDRRKDYEQYF

D gene: -
V gene: TRBV19
J gene: TRBJ2-7
CDR3 protein: CASSTAGWNEQYF

D gene: -
V gene: TRBV28
J gene: TRBJ2-1
CDR3 protein: CASSRGGSRYNEQFF

D gene: TRBD1
V gene: TRBV7-2
J gene: TRBJ1-1
CDR3 protein: CASSLVIGTGGKNTEAFF

D gene: TRBD2
V gene: TRBV7-9
J gene: TRBJ2-5
CDR3 protein: CASSLASGGAVTQYF

D gene: TRBD1
V gene: TRBV10-3
J gene: TRBJ1-1
CDR3 protein: CAISTRTGGTEAFF

D gene: TRBD2
V gene: TRBV6-2/TRBV6-3
J gene: TRBJ2-7
CDR3 protein: CASSYYSGGASYEQYF

D gene: -
V gene: TRBV2
J gene: TRBJ1-1
CDR3 protein: CASRKGEGNTEAFF

D gene: TRBD1
V gene: TRBV19
J gene: TRBJ2-5
CDR3 protein: CASSRAGTGYQETQYF

D gene: TRBD1
V gene: TRBV9
J gene: TRBJ1-2
CDR3 protein: CASSEGQGAYGYTF

D gene: -
V gene: TRBV5-1
J gene: TRBJ2-1
CDR3 protein: CASSPGTLYNEQFF

D gene: TRBD1
V gene: TRBV4-1
J gene: TRBJ1-6
CDR3 protein: CASSQDDRGSSPLHF

D gene: TRBD1
V gene: TRBV19
J gene: TRBJ1-5
CDR3 protein: CASRTRRQGATNQPQHF

D gene: -
V gene: TRBV7-9
J gene: TRBJ1-1
CDR3 protein: CASSFPVPPGTEAFF

D gene: -
V gene: TRBV9
J gene: TRBJ2-5
CDR3 protein: CASSVVGLGKRETQYF

D gene: -
V gene: TRBV7-9
J gene: TRBJ2-2
CDR3 protein: CASSLGTNTGELFF

D gene: -
V gene: TRBV19
J gene: TRBJ2-7
CDR3 protein: CASSQTTDWTRGQYF

D gene: -
V gene: TRBV9
J gene: TRBJ2-2
CDR3 protein: CASSVTGDTGELFF

D gene: -
V gene: TRBV10-3
J gene: TRBJ1-2
CDR3 protein: CAIPTSGTPDYGYTF

D gene: -
V gene: TRBV2
J gene: TRBJ2-3
CDR3 protein: CASSVGRDTQYF

D gene: -
V gene: TRBV3-1/TRBV3-2
J gene: TRBJ2-1
CDR3 protein: CASSHKGGHYLNYNEQFF

D gene: -
V gene: TRBV7-2
J gene: TRBJ2-2
CDR3 protein: CASSLSNTGELFF

D gene: -
V gene: TRBV10-3
J gene: TRBJ1-5
CDR3 protein: CAISEGEGPNQPQHF

D gene: TRBD1
V gene: TRBV14
J gene: TRBJ1-3
CDR3 protein: CASSQAKVLGQGRNTIYF

D gene: -
V gene: TRBV7-8
J gene: TRBJ2-1
CDR3 protein: CASRPIDRPGILYNEQFF

D gene: -
V gene: TRBV7-2
J gene: TRBJ2-1
CDR3 protein: CASSLTWGDNEQFF

D gene: -
V gene: TRBV19
J gene: TRBJ2-7
CDR3 protein: CASSINRAYEQYF

D gene: TRBD1
V gene: TRBV6-2/TRBV6-3
J gene: TRBJ1-5
CDR3 protein: CASSWTGGYNQPQHF

D gene: -
V gene: TRBV6-5
J gene: TRBJ2-3
CDR3 protein: CASNTPGADTQYF

D gene: -
V gene: TRBV7-8
J gene: TRBJ1-6
CDR3 protein: CASSVRGRDYSPLHF

D gene: TRBD1
V gene: TRBV7-8
J gene: TRBJ2-1
CDR3 protein: CASSPWTGGSLNEQFF

D gene: TRBD1
V gene: TRBV5-1
J gene: TRBJ1-2
CDR3 protein: CASSLVRTGVGYGYTF

D gene: -
V gene: TRBV5-1
J gene: TRBJ2-3
CDR3 protein: CASSTPQGNTDTQYF

D gene: TRBD1
V gene: TRBV25-1
J gene: TRBJ1-4
CDR3 protein: CASSQGAVSTNEKLFF

D gene: -
V gene: TRBV12-3/TRBV12-4
J gene: TRBJ1-1
CDR3 protein: CASSSDMVTEAFF

D gene: TRBD1
V gene: TRBV5-1
J gene: TRBJ2-6
CDR3 protein: CASSFSGTGGPGANVLTF

D gene: TRBD1
V gene: TRBV29-1
J gene: TRBJ1-2
CDR3 protein: CSVEVRPGQGALRGYTF

D gene: -
V gene: TRBV9
J gene: TRBJ2-1
CDR3 protein: CASSVEPETGSLVF

D gene: TRBD1
V gene: TRBV29-1
J gene: TRBJ2-3
CDR3 protein: CSVEDRGKDTQYF

D gene: -
V gene: TRBV19
J gene: TRBJ1-1
CDR3 protein: CASQSGGRNTEAFF

D gene: TRBD2
V gene: TRBV27
J gene: TRBJ2-1
CDR3 protein: CASSLLLVGGGNEQFF

D gene: -
V gene: TRBV4-2
J gene: TRBJ1-4
CDR3 protein: CASSQTGGVNEKLFF

D gene: -
V gene: TRBV9
J gene: TRBJ2-4
CDR3 protein: CASSVREGNIQYF

D gene: TRBD1
V gene: TRBV5-4
J gene: TRBJ2-7
CDR3 protein: CASGRQGAYEQYF

D gene: TRBD1
V gene: TRBV6-1
J gene: TRBJ2-6
CDR3 protein: CASSDKTGTGANVLTF

D gene: -
V gene: TRBV6-5
J gene: TRBJ1-1
CDR3 protein: CASRSGQIMNTEAFF

D gene: -
V gene: TRBV19
J gene: TRBJ2-2
CDR3 protein: CASSIIVSRMNTGELFF

D gene: -
V gene: TRBV11-3
J gene: TRBJ1-5
CDR3 protein: CASSRRDRPGVWPQHF

D gene: -
V gene: TRBV29-1
J gene: TRBJ2-3
CDR3 protein: CSAKLGGLASTDTQYF

D gene: TRBD2
V gene: TRBV6-1
J gene: TRBJ2-1
CDR3 protein: CASSEAGGLNEQFF

D gene: -
V gene: TRBV3-1/TRBV3-2
J gene: TRBJ1-1
CDR3 protein: CASSQAGSWRATEAFF